Below are 3 T cell receptor beta chains sequenced from a single sample in a study of T cells in localized non-small cell lung cancer. Using immunoSEQ multiplex PCR, the repertoire was profiled, and TCRdb retains in-frame clones only, with some absent. The sample shows under 95,000 clones, 80% of them seen only once. This material consisted of peripheral blood, taken before any cancer treatment. The receptors here all came from an older female donor with stage I lung adenocarcinoma.

This chain uses TRBV28 with TRBJ2-2, with 9 nucleotides matching TRBD1. The trim removed 5 bases at V and 5 bases at J, leaving 3 bases unmatched. This CDR3 is 14 amino acids long. CDR1 is MDHEN and CDR2 is SYDVKM in the germline V gene. Here the CDR3 DNA reads TGTGCCAGCAGTCTGGGACAGGGAACCGGGGAGCTGTTTTTT. It specifies CASSLGQGTGELFF. Full variable domain (missing parts from reference TRBV28 and TRBJ2-2): DVKVTQSSRYLVKRTGEKVFLECVQDMDHENMFWYRQDPGLGLRLIYFSYDVKMKEKGDIPEGYSVSREKKERFSLILESASTNQTSMYLCASSLGQGTGELFFGEGSRLTVL.

This clone was observed a few times. The chain couples TRBV6-6 to TRBJ2-1; no firm D call. Trimming cost V 2 bases and J 8 bases, with 7 bases left between them. This CDR3 contains 12 residues. Germline assignment: CDR1 MNHNY and CDR2 SVGAGI (reference sequence). DNA for the CDR3: TGTGCCAGCAGTTACGGTGTATATGAGCAGTTCTTC. Its translation: CASSYGVYEQFF.

The chain recombines TRBV19 with TRBJ2-6; D is perhaps TRBD1 (5 bases). The CDR3 covers 14 residues. Germline assignment: CDR1 LNHDA and CDR2 SQIVND (reference sequence). Trimming took off 5 bases at V and 2 bases at J, with 7 bases between the two ends. CDR3 bases: TGTGCCAGTAGTCAGGGCGCTGGGGCCAACGTCCTGACTTTC. This encodes CASSQGAGANVLTF.